The next 19 T cell receptor beta chains were all read from a single sample in a study of blood T cell repertoires in COVID-19. Measured with immunoSEQ multiplex PCR; TCRdb has only the in-frame clones, and not every one. The table includes 120,000 or so clones, more than 70% detected once. The sample consisted of peripheral blood. The origin of the receptors is a woman of 80 years or more with acute or convalescent COVID-19.

The rearrangement uses TRBV19 and TRBJ2-4; 7 bases are a match to TRBD1. The CDR3 is made up of 15 amino acids. The germline gives CDR1 LNHDA, CDR2 SQIVND (reference sequence). After removal of 3 bases from V and 7 bases from J, the junction contained 9 bases not matched to a gene. The CDR3 nucleotides are TGTGCCAGTAGTATCCCCTTGACAGGGATGAACATTCAGTACTTC. It codes for CASSIPLTGMNIQYF.

CDR3 sequence: CASSLQGAGSYNSPLHF. For the CDR3, the DNA is TGTGCCAGCAGCTTACAGGGGGCAGGCTCCTATAATTCACCCCTCCACTTT. The J gene is TRBJ1-6, the V gene TRBV13; 8 bases are shared with TRBD1. The CDR3 has 17 amino acids. Per germline, CDR1 PRHDT and CDR2 FYEKMQ (reference sequence). After removal of 2 bases from V and 0 bases from J, the junction contained 3 bases not matched to a gene.

In this sample, this clone turned up once. This chain joins TRBV19 and TRBJ1-2; unclear D gene. The CDR3 consists of 14 residues. Germline CDR1 is LNHDA and CDR2 is SQIVND (reference sequence). Trimming removed 3 bases from V and 0 bases from J, with 8 bases in between. CDR3 residues: CASSIGEANYGYTF. Written as DNA, the CDR3 is TGTGCCAGTAGTATTGGTGAGGCTAACTATGGCTACACCTTC.

J is TRBJ1-1 and V is TRBV6-5; TRBD1 might be the D (5 bases). This CDR3 comprises 16 residues. CDR1 MNHEY and CDR2 SVGAGI come from the germline V gene. The ends were cut back, 0 bases at V and 6 bases at J, with 17 bases in the middle. This CDR3 is CASSYSPRRGLAEAFF. The CDR3 coding sequence is TGTGCCAGCAGTTACTCCCCCAGGAGGGGTTTGGCTGAAGCTTTCTTT.

The J gene is TRBJ2-3, the V gene TRBV10-1; D gene uncertain. Germline lookup yields CDR1 WNHNN and CDR2 SYGVQD (reference sequence). V was shortened by 4 bases and J by 3 bases, with 23 bases between the two germline ends. This CDR3 region has 18 residues. CDR3 sequence: CASSGRPPKNGETDTQYF. The DNA of the CDR3 is TGCGCCAGCAGTGGCAGGCCCCCCAAGAATGGTGAAACAGATACGCAGTATTTT.

The rearrangement joins TRBV9 to TRBJ1-3; TRBD1 aligns across 8 bases. CDR3 length: 14 amino acids. Germline CDR1 SGDLS, CDR2 YYNGEE. V was pared by 5 bases and J by 3 bases, with 4 bases of the junction left unmatched. CDR3 region: CASSKQGDGNTIYF. In DNA form, the CDR3 reads TGTGCCAGCAGTAAACAGGGGGATGGAAACACCATATATTTT.

This CDR3 reads CASSLRGLGANVLTF. DNA for the CDR3: TGTGCCAGCAGCTTACGAGGGCTCGGGGCCAACGTCCTGACTTTC. The genes are TRBV5-6 and TRBJ2-6; tentative D call: TRBD2 (5 bases). The V end was cut by 2 bases, the J end by 4 bases, with 10 bases between. The CDR3 runs 15 residues. Germline V gene data show CDR1 as SGHDT and CDR2 as YYEEEE.

The gene calls are TRBV19 and TRBJ1-3, with 11 bases fitting TRBD1. J lost 4 bases, V lost 3 bases, and 11 bases had no gene match. The CDR3 is 18 residues long. Per germline, CDR1 LNHDA and CDR2 SQIVND (reference sequence). Here the CDR3 DNA reads TGTGCCAGTAGTATCGCCGGGACAGGGGGAACGACGGGAAACACCATATATTTT. Amino acids: CASSIAGTGGTTGNTIYF.

V is TRBV27 and J is TRBJ1-5, with D unresolved. This CDR3 is built from 14 residues. Germline-derived CDR1 and CDR2 are MNHEY and SMNVEV (reference sequence). V was trimmed by 2 bases and J by 5 bases, leaving 10 bases between them. The CDR3 spells CASSLMGADQPQHF. The CDR3 bases are TGTGCCAGCAGTTTAATGGGAGCAGATCAGCCCCAGCATTTT.

This clone came up once. The chain carries TRBV2 and TRBJ2-1; 7 nucleotides line up with TRBD2. V was clipped by 7 bases and J by 4 bases; unmatched bases: 4. This CDR3 has 13 residues. From germline, CDR1 is SNHLY and CDR2 FYNNEI. The DNA of the CDR3 is TGTGCCAGCATCGCGGGGGTATACAATGAGCAGTTCTTC. Translated, it gives CASIAGVYNEQFF.

The chain links TRBV18 to TRBJ2-1, with 9 bases aligning to TRBD2. The CDR3 consists of 16 residues. CDR1 and CDR2 from the germline V gene are KGHSH and LQKENI. V trimming: 8 bases; J trimming: 3 bases; junction bases outside the gene matches: 11. CDR3 amino acids: CASRPDSGRGYNEQFF. DNA for the CDR3: TGTGCCAGCCGCCCGGATAGCGGGAGAGGCTACAATGAGCAGTTCTTC.

The CDR3 DNA follows: TGTGCCAGCAGCTTACTAGAGGGCACTGAAGCTTTCTTT. Translating gives CASSLLEGTEAFF. The chain employs TRBV7-8 and TRBJ1-1, with D unclear. Looked up from germline, CDR1 is SGHVS and CDR2 is FQNEAQ. The CDR3 has 13 amino acids. V shed 2 bases and J shed 4 bases, with 8 bases lying between them. The full variable domain, in which reference TRBV7-8 and TRBJ1-1 provide the parts outside the CDR3, is GAGVSQSPRYKVAKRGQDVALRCDPISGHVSLFWYQQALGQGPEFLTYFQNEAQLDKSGLPSDRFFAERPEGSVSTLKIQRTQQEDSAVYLCASSLLEGTEAFFGQGTRLTVV.

This sequence joins TRBV19 and TRBJ1-4; TRBD1 matches 7 bases. The junction had 5 bases not matched to a gene; V was cut back by 3 bases and J by 4 bases. The CDR3 length is 15 residues. From germline, CDR1 is LNHDA and CDR2 SQIVND (reference sequence). In nucleotides, the CDR3 is TGTGCCAGTAGTATCTGGGGACAGCTTAATGAAAAACTGTTTTTT. Residues: CASSIWGQLNEKLFF.

This rearrangement joins TRBV6-5 to TRBJ2-1; a weak D match, TRBD2 (6 bases). The germline gives CDR1 MNHEY, CDR2 SVGAGI. This CDR3 has 16 residues. The V end lost 4 bases, the J end lost 0 bases, and 13 bases lay between the germline ends. CDR3 sequence (DNA): TGTGCCAGCAGTTTCGATAGCGGAAGCTCCTACAATGAGCAGTTCTTC. This translates into CASSFDSGSSYNEQFF.

V usage is TRBV19 and J usage is TRBJ1-2; D may be TRBD1 (6 bases). The V gene lost 11 bases and the J gene lost 8 bases, with 15 bases spanning the gap. Germline CDR1 reads LNHDA; CDR2 reads SQIVND (reference sequence). The CDR3 sequence is 11 residues long. The CDR3 coding sequence is TGTGCCGGCCTAGGACAGTTCGGCTACACCTTC. Translation: CAGLGQFGYTF.

CDR3 loop: CASSKTSGRGTDTQYF. The CDR3 DNA is TGTGCCAGCAGCAAAACTAGCGGGAGAGGCACAGATACGCAGTATTTT. This chain connects TRBV21-1 to TRBJ2-3; the DNA was not compared with TRBD2, the D call given in the table. TRBV21-1 is a known pseudogene. CDR3 length: 16 amino acids.

The genes are TRBV10-3 and TRBJ1-1; possible D gene TRBD1, 5 bases. Germline V gene sequence: CDR1 ENHRY, CDR2 SYGVKD. CDR3 size: 14 residues. V was pared by 1 base and J by 2 bases, with 8 bases between. The chain's CDR3 is CAISEWGSNTEAFF. CDR3 nucleotides: TGTGCCATCAGTGAGTGGGGCAGTAACACTGAAGCTTTCTTT.

This chain connects TRBV30 to TRBJ1-2, with no clear D. Germline CDR1 reads GTSNPN; CDR2 reads SVGIG (reference sequence). Trimming cost V 2 bases and J 4 bases, with 20 bases left between them. CDR3 length: 16 amino acids. DNA for the CDR3: TGTGCCTGGAGTCATCACTTCTACGGGGAGGCCTATGGCTACACCTTC. This codes for CAWSHHFYGEAYGYTF.

This clone was seen a few times. This sequence joins TRBV5-1 and TRBJ1-6; TRBD1 matches at 9 bases. The CDR3 covers 14 residues. The V gene end was trimmed by 3 bases and the J gene end by 16 bases; junction bases not matched to a gene: 11. Germline loops: CDR1 SGHRS, CDR2 YFSETQ. CDR3 nucleotide sequence: TGCGCCAGCAGCTGGGGTGAACCGGGACAGGGACTCCACTTT. This translates into CASSWGEPGQGLHF.